The T cell receptor (beta chain) described here comes from a study of radiation and T cells in renal cell carcinoma. Regarding treatment: treatment-naive control, cytoreductive nephrectomy. Controls included several female and over 10 male donors, resected 2011 to 2014. The study's findings and limits: Dominant CDR3 motifs were more common in irradiated tumors than controls. Irradiated tumors had higher TCR clonality than control tumors.

This clone has just one count. Its antigen remains unknown. Here immunoSEQ multiplex PCR was the method, and the copy in TCRdb shows in-frame clones only, minus some. The data contain under 30,000 clones, over 50% of them seen just once; the ten biggest clones take up 20% to 25%. V shed 5 bases, J shed 5 bases, and the junction held 8 bases outside the gene matches. There are 15 residues in the CDR3. Germline lookup yields CDR1 LNHDA and CDR2 SQIVND (reference sequence). V is TRBV19 and J is TRBJ2-2, with TRBD1 identical over 7 bases. Sequencing was performed on tumor tissue, taken from a patient whose treatment was nephrectomy without radiotherapy. The TCR comes from a human donor with renal cell carcinoma. This CDR3 reads CASSYGQARTGELFF. In nucleotides, the CDR3 is TGTGCCAGTAGTTACGGACAGGCGCGGACCGGGGAGCTGTTTTTT.